This T cell receptor (beta chain) was obtained from a study of blood T cell repertoires in COVID-19. Study information: Some COVID-19 samples were acute and others convalescent; all came from the United States, Italy and Spain.

Sequencing was performed with immunoSEQ multiplex PCR; in TCRdb, only in-frame clones are kept and a portion is missing. The sample records a few hundred thousand clones, about 89% being singletons. V lost 4 bases and J lost 2, with 5 bases in between. The CDR3 covers 12 residues. Germline V gene data show CDR1 as LGHDT and CDR2 as YNNKEL (reference sequence). The chain employs TRBV3-1 (or the pseudogene TRBV3-2) and TRBJ1-1, with no clear D. The TCR sequence derives from a man younger than 45 with acute or convalescent COVID-19. The specimen was peripheral blood. The CDR3 sequence is CASSRTNTEAFF. The DNA for the CDR3 is TGTGCCAGCAGCCGCACAAACACTGAAGCTTTCTTT.